This TCR beta chain is drawn from a study of blood T cell repertoires in COVID-19. From germline, CDR1 is LGHDT and CDR2 YNNKEL (reference sequence). Trimming removed 4 bases from V and 0 bases from J; junction bases left unmatched: 11. This CDR3 is 17 amino acids long. Data came from immunoSEQ multiplex PCR; TCRdb stores just in-frame clones and leaves some out. Among about 520,000 clones listed, over 75% were seen once. V usage is TRBV3-1 (or the pseudogene TRBV3-2) and J usage is TRBJ2-7; 8 nucleotides agree with TRBD1. This receptor was taken from a human donor in a cohort sampled during active COVID-19. The sample comprised peripheral blood. CDR3 in amino acids: CASSPSGTGKSSYEQYF. The CDR3 coding sequence is TGTGCCAGCAGCCCGTCAGGGACAGGCAAATCCTCCTACGAGCAGTACTTC.